This T cell receptor (beta chain) is from a study of beta chain features in type 1 diabetes. Study at large: Sorted cells numbering around 110,000,000 were examined across all samples.

As every portion of the isolated RNA was reverse transcribed, the sequencing read expressed TCRB transcripts. About 3.6 million reads was the average for naive, central memory and regulatory T cell samples. Measured with immunoSEQ multiplex PCR; TCRdb has only the in-frame clones, and not every one. The sample has 680,000 or so clones, about 14% seen once. Between the trimmed V and J ends, which lost 4 bases and 5 bases, there was a span of 15 bases. The CDR3 totals 15 residues. The germline CDR1 and CDR2 sequences are SGHRS and YFSETQ. The study's findings and limits: The naive, central memory and Treg TCRB repertoires looked more alike in patients than they did in healthy donors. Since sequencing was performed on cDNA, cells with high TCR expression could be over-represented.

This clone was observed a handful of times. Its antigen is currently unknown. Specimen: naive CD4+ T cells from blood. The chain links TRBV5-1 to TRBJ2-2; no clear D gene. This clonotype was sampled from a man aged 18 to 29 in good health. DNA of the CDR3: TGCGCCAGCAGCCCCGACGGGTTTAGTACCGGGGAGCTGTTTTTT. The encoded protein is CASSPDGFSTGELFF.